This T cell receptor (beta chain) was documented in a study of blood T cell repertoires in COVID-19. Sequenced by immunoSEQ multiplex PCR; TCRdb stores in-frame clones only, minus some. Here the sample spans more than 50,000 clones, around 83% being singletons. The origin of this receptor is an older woman with acute or convalescent COVID-19. The sequenced sample was peripheral blood.

The CDR3 DNA sequence: TGCGCCAGCAGCCAAGAAGAGACCACAGGGGCTTTCTTT. Its protein is CASSQEETTGAFF. V is TRBV4-1 and J is TRBJ1-1, with D perhaps TRBD1 (6 bases). The CDR3 is 13 amino acids. Trimming took off 0 bases at V and 11 bases at J, with 13 bases between the two ends. Germline loops: CDR1 MGHRA, CDR2 YSYEKL.